This T cell receptor beta chain was captured in a study of patients and donors after allogeneic stem cell transplantation. TCRdb analysed the RT-PCR reads with MiXCR anew, one entry per CDR3 protein. This table holds roughly 880,000 distinct CDR3 sequences, about a sixth found once. This clonotype appeared a few times. Germline CDR1 and CDR2: SGHVS and FQNEAQ. V was shortened by 10 bases and J by 4 bases, with 21 bases between the two germline ends. The CDR3 covers 15 residues. This clonotype was obtained from a human donor who was either an allogeneic HSCT recipient or a stem cell or donor lymphocyte infusion donor (not recorded which). It is not recorded whose cells these are; they may come from a transplant donor. The sequencing input was blood, either unsorted or a sorted T cell fraction (not recorded which). This chain links TRBV7-8 with TRBJ2-3, with D possibly called TRBD1 or TRBD2 (5 bases each). The CDR3 protein is CATTITRGAADTQYF. The CDR3 DNA sequence: TGTGCCACGACAATCACTAGGGGTGCCGCAGATACGCAGTATTTT.